This T cell receptor (beta chain) is from a study of spatial heterogeneity in lung cancer. Study outcomes and limitations: Ubiquitous expanded tumor TCRs surfaced in blood more at resection than they did at follow-up.

On each TCR cDNA molecule, a unique molecular identifier was present. MiXCR, run by TCRdb on the 5' RACE reads, gives a single entry per CDR3 protein. The table records 36,000 or so distinct CDR3 sequences, roughly 5% of them present only once. This clonotype was seen many times. Its specificity is unknown. The time point: sample taken at primary tumor resection. Whole RNA from tumor, nontumor lung or frozen PBMC was sequenced unsorted. Samples were donated by 72 untreated early-stage non-small cell lung cancer patients. With 0 bases removed from V and 4 bases from J, the gap between germline ends came to 15 bases. The CDR3 contains 16 residues. Germline CDR1 reads LGHDT; CDR2 reads YNNKEL (reference sequence).

The receptor's source is a female donor with early-stage non-small cell lung cancer. The rearrangement joins TRBV3-1 to TRBJ1-2, with TRBD1 as a possible D gene (5 bases). Sequencing was performed on PBMCs, taken at surgery. CDR3 residues: CASSQEPERGIYGYTF. CDR3 DNA sequence: TGTGCCAGCAGCCAAGAACCCGAGCGGGGGATCTATGGCTACACCTTC.